This T cell receptor beta chain emerged from a study of T cell responses to AZD1222 COVID-19 vaccine. Overall study results and limits: Donors skewed white British and female; clonal diversity was possibly underestimated.

Generated by immunoSEQ multiplex PCR, the TCRdb table keeps only in-frame clones and is missing some. This repertoire shows over 90,000 clones, approximately 88% found once; its top ten account for roughly 20%. This clone showed up just a few times. What it binds is not known. CDR1 LGHDT and CDR2 YNNKEL come from the germline V gene (reference sequence). This CDR3 contains 14 residues. Trimming cost V 4 bases and J 4 bases; bases outside gene matches: 6. The gene calls are TRBV3-1 (or the pseudogene TRBV3-2) and TRBJ2-7; 8 bases line up with TRBD2. The sequence came from an adult in good health. The sample was peripheral blood, taken on day 0 of AZD1222 vaccination. The CDR3 DNA follows: TGTGCCAGCAGCCGGGTGGGACTAGGGTACGAGCAGTACTTC. Translating it yields CASSRVGLGYEQYF.